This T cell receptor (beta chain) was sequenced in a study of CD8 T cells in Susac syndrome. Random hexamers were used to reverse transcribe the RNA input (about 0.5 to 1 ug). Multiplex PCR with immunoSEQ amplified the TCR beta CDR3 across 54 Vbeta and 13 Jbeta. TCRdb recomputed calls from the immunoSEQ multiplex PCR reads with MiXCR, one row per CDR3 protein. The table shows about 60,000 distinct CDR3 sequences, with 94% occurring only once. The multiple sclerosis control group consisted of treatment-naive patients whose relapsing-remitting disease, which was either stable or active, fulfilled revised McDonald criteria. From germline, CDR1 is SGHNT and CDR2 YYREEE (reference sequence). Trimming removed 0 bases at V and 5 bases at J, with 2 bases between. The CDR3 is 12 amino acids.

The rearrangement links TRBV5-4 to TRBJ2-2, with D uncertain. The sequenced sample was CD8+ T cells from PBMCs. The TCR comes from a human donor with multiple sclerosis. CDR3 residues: CASSLATGELFF. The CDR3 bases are TGTGCCAGCAGCTTGGCGACCGGGGAGCTGTTTTTT. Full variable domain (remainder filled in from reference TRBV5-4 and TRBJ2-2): ETGVTQSPTHLIKTRGQQVTLRCSSQSGHNTVSWYQQALGQGPQFIFQYYREEENGRGNFPPRFSGLQFPNYSSELNVNALELDDSALYLCASSLATGELFFGEGSRLTVL.